Listed here is a single T cell receptor beta chain. This sample is drawn from a study of blood T cell repertoires in COVID-19. Turning to the study itself: From the United States, Italy and Spain came samples of acute and convalescent COVID-19. T cells, B-cell-depleted T cells, or PBMCs supplied cDNA or gDNA.

The method was immunoSEQ multiplex PCR; TCRdb's version includes in-frame clones alone and lacks a portion of them. The table has under 200,000 clones, about 86% seen once. The source is a man aged 50 to 60 with active or convalescent COVID-19. Material for sequencing was peripheral blood.

As DNA, the CDR3 is TGTGCCACCACCTTCCCCGGGGTAGAGACCCAGTACTTC. Protein: CATTFPGVETQYF. The rearrangement joins TRBV24-1 to TRBJ2-5; weak D call: TRBD2 (5 bases). Deletions cut 8 bases from V and 4 bases from J, with 13 bases between. The germline V gene encodes CDR1 KGHDR and CDR2 SFDVKD. CDR3 length: 13 amino acids.